This T cell receptor beta chain was retrieved from a study of identical twins. Study-wide findings and caveats: Model-predicted out-of-frame TCR alpha sharing fell below observed values in monozygotic twins. Part of the zero-insertion signal could reflect confounding by invariant MAIT and iNKT cells. Cord blood's abundant beta clonotypes had fewer insertions, unlike memory repertoires.

Template switching introduced a universal primer site, and the cDNA bore unique molecular identifiers. A single record per CDR3 protein comes from TCRdb applying MiXCR to the 5' RACE reads. The sample consists of approximately 490,000 distinct CDR3 sequences, about a fifth of them appearing once. On this clonotype: The antigen remains unidentified.

This CDR3 is 18 amino acids long. J lost 3 bases, V lost 4 bases, and 10 bases had no gene match. Germline loops: CDR1 SGHAT, CDR2 FQNNGV. The data also belong to a second study, concerning yellow fever vaccine responses in identical twins.

The TCR comes from a woman under 30 in good health. This chain connects TRBV11-2 to TRBJ2-1; 12 bases align to TRBD2. The material sequenced was CD4+ T cells sorted from blood. CDR3 in amino acids: CASSSRPPTSGGYNEQFF. As DNA, the CDR3 is TGTGCCAGCAGCTCTCGTCCACCGACTAGCGGGGGCTACAATGAGCAGTTCTTC.